These T cell receptor beta chains were read from a single sample in a study of T-cell reconstitution after alpha-beta-depleted transplantation in children. TCRdb redid the calling of the PCR reads with MiXCR, one entry per CDR3 protein. The table shows 150,000 to 200,000 distinct CDR3 sequences, with 11% occurring only once. The material was PBMCs, obtained before TCRalphabeta/CD19-depleted stem cell transplant. These receptor sequences come from a boy aged 2-9 years with acute myeloid leukemia, due to receive a stem cell transplant. Both conserved end residues are trimmed from each CDR3. Fields, in order: V gene, J gene, CDR3 protein.

TRBV5-1,TRBJ2-2,ASSSWTGSGELF
TRBV30,TRBJ1-1,AWSRDHGAEAF
TRBV5-5,TRBJ2-1,ASSLAPGTSGMYEQF
TRBV2,TRBJ2-1,ASSPGYVVPNEQF
TRBV5-6,TRBJ1-1,ASRPTGMGPEAF
TRBV3-1,TRBJ1-6,ASSQDRDRTSPLH
TRBV27,TRBJ1-3,ASSGSRSGNTIY
TRBV2,TRBJ2-5,ASRADRGPIETQY
TRBV5-1,TRBJ2-3,ASSNRMGSADTQY
TRBV4-1,TRBJ1-1,ATWGQGTPEAF
TRBV6-1,TRBJ1-4,ASSDRAGQGGEKLF
TRBV5-1,TRBJ2-1,ASSLAWGAGGRSSYNEQF
TRBV4-1,TRBJ1-2,ASSQEYGTGVRYT
TRBV13,TRBJ1-2,ASSLVLTGASYGYT
TRBV19,TRBJ1-1,ASSMGPGQLNTEAF
TRBV11-2,TRBJ1-2,ASSHEGGWYGYT
TRBV7-2,TRBJ2-1,ASSSTSGRPNEQF
TRBV7-9,TRBJ2-2,ASSSSGGASIGELF
TRBV5-5,TRBJ1-4,ASSSVGLNTEKLF
TRBV20-1,TRBJ2-3,SASTSLARRADTQY
TRBV7-9,TRBJ2-1,ASSLGASGRSYNEQF
TRBV10-3,TRBJ2-7,AINPLWTSAPYEQY
TRBV7-9,TRBJ1-1,ASSPQGVGVSAF
TRBV20-1,TRBJ2-1,SARDARSSYNEQF
TRBV28,TRBJ1-3,ASSFRGSGNTIY
TRBV5-5,TRBJ1-6,ASSSDLSPNSPLH
TRBV20-1,TRBJ1-5,SARDSGDSNQPQH
TRBV20-1,TRBJ2-4,RAGTENIQY
TRBV12-3/TRBV12-4,TRBJ1-3,ASSWPGPSSGNTIY
TRBV5-1,TRBJ2-1,ASSARASANEQF
TRBV7-2,TRBJ1-6,ASSFSTGPRNSPLH
TRBV5-6,TRBJ2-4,ASSNGQGNIQY
TRBV10-3,TRBJ2-7,AISPGLSSYEQY
TRBV30,TRBJ1-2,AWRKGTGFNYGYT
TRBV5-1,TRBJ2-3,ASSQVSSGQGDTQY
TRBV16,TRBJ1-1,ASSQGGPTEAF
TRBV4-1,TRBJ1-6,ASSQVYSGTGPSNSPLH
TRBV7-9,TRBJ2-7,ASSLAGRAYEQY
TRBV7-3,TRBJ2-3,ASSLKPGLGDTQY
TRBV29-1,TRBJ2-3,SVVGGRDVDTQY
TRBV20-1,TRBJ1-2,SAPPLGVGSLGYT
TRBV28,TRBJ2-4,ASSPPIAKNIQY
TRBV20-1,TRBJ2-5,SAKGQGETQY
TRBV5-1,TRBJ2-3,ASMTSGRSPTTNTQY
TRBV20-1,TRBJ1-1,SARDVRYRTMNTEAF
TRBV12-3/TRBV12-4,TRBJ1-5,ATTVTGGNQPQH
TRBV11-2,TRBJ1-1,ASVRGPGGPIGTEAF
TRBV12-3/TRBV12-4,TRBJ1-1,ASSPRPGGTEAF
TRBV20-1,TRBJ1-4,SAAPAGGGEKLF
TRBV15,TRBJ2-1,ASRDLTDNSYNEQF